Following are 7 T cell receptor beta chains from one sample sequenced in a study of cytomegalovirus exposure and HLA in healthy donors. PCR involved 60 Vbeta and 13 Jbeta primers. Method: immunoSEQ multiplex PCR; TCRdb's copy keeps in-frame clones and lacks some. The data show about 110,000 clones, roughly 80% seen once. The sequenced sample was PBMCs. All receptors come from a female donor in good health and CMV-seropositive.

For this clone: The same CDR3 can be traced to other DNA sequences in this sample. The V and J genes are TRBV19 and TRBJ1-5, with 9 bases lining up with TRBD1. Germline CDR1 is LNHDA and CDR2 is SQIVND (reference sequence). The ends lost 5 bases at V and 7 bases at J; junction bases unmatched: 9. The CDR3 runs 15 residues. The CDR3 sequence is CASSATGGPGQPQHF. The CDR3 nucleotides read TGTGCCAGTAGTGCCACAGGGGGCCCCGGGCAGCCCCAGCATTTT.

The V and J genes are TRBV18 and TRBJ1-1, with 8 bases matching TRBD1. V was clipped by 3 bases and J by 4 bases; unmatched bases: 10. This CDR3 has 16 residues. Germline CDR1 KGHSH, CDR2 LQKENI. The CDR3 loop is CASSPWTGRVGTEAFF. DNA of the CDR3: TGTGCCAGCTCACCTTGGACAGGGAGGGTGGGCACTGAAGCTTTCTTT.

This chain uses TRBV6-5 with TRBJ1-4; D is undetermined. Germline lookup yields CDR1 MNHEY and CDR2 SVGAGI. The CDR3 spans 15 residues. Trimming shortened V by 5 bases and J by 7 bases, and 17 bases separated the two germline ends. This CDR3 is CASSHGNLGGEKLFF. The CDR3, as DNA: TGTGCCAGCAGTCACGGGAACCTTGGTGGTGAAAAACTGTTTTTT.

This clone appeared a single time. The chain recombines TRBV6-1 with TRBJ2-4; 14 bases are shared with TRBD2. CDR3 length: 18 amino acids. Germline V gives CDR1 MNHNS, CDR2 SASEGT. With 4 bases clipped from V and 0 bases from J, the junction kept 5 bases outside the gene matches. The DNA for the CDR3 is TGTGCCAGCAGTGGGCGCGGACTAGCGGGGGGAGCCAAAAACATTCAGTACTTC. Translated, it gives CASSGRGLAGGAKNIQYF.

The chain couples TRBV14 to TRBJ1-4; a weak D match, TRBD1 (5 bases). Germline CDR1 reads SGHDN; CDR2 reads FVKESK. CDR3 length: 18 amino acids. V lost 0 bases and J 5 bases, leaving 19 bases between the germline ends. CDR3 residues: CASSQELSGRAANEKLFF. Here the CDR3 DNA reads TGTGCCAGCAGCCAAGAGTTGAGTGGCAGGGCGGCAAATGAAAAACTGTTTTTT.

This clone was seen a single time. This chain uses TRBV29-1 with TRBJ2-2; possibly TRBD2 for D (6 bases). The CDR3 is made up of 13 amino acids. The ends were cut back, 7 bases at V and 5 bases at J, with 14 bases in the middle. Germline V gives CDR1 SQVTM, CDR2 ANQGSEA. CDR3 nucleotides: TGCAGCGGGAGGGGTACCGGGACCGGGGAGCTGTTTTTT. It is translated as CSGRGTGTGELFF.

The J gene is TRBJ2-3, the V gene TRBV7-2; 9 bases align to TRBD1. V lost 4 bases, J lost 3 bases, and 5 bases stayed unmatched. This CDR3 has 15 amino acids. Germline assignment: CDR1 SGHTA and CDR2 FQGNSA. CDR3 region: CASSSTGGATDTQYF. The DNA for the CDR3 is TGTGCCAGCAGCTCTACAGGGGGCGCAACAGATACGCAGTATTTT.